Following are 16 T cell receptor beta chains from one sample sequenced in a study of CD8+ T cells in alopecia areata. The treatment was: oral pan-JAK inhibitor, 5-10 mg twice daily. The authors extracted RNA and reverse transcribed it into cDNA as the sequencing template. Libraries were prepared by immunoSEQ multiplex PCR; TCRdb keeps only in-frame clonotypes and omits some of them. The profile shows roughly 120,000 clones, about 50% of them singletons. The material sequenced was CD4+ T cells sorted from blood, taken at week 4, from a patient treated with tofacitinib. The receptors originated from a human donor with alopecia areata.

V gene TRBV30 combines with J gene TRBJ1-5; D is unclear. CDR1 and CDR2 from the germline V gene are GTSNPN and SVGIG (reference sequence). This CDR3 has 13 amino acids. V lost 0 bases to trimming and J lost 4 bases, with 7 bases between them. In nucleotides, the CDR3 is TGTGCCTGGAGTGTAAGGGAGAATCAGCCCCAGCATTTT. It is translated as CAWSVRENQPQHF.

This clone was counted only a few times. The rearrangement joins TRBV6-1 to TRBJ2-4; 7 positions agree with TRBD1. V shed 3 bases, J shed 0 bases, and the junction held 11 bases outside the gene matches. Germline-derived CDR1 and CDR2 are MNHNS and SASEGT. This CDR3 comprises 18 residues. The chain's CDR3 is CASSDTKGQNLAKNIQYF. Here the CDR3 DNA reads TGTGCCAGCAGTGATACAAAGGGACAGAACCTAGCCAAAAACATTCAGTACTTC.

The gene calls are TRBV7-2 and TRBJ2-1; D is perhaps TRBD2 (6 bases). Germline CDR1 is SGHTA and CDR2 is FQGNSA. This CDR3 is 15 amino acids long. V was clipped by 3 bases and J by 5 bases, with 14 bases between them. The CDR3 region has the DNA TGTGCCAGCAGCTTCCGGCGGGGCAACCACAATGAGCAGTTCTTC. Protein product: CASSFRRGNHNEQFF.

In this sample, this clone turned up a few times. Other DNA sequences in this sample translate to the same CDR3. The chain joins TRBV7-9 to TRBJ1-1, with a weak D call TRBD1 (6 bases). Germline V CDR1 and CDR2: SEHNR, FQNEAQ (reference sequence). V lost 2 bases and J lost 3, with 10 bases in between. The CDR3 extends over 14 amino acids. CDR3 in amino acids: CASSLMGADTEAFF. The CDR3 DNA follows: TGTGCCAGCAGCTTAATGGGGGCGGACACTGAAGCTTTCTTT.

This clone occurred a few times. The chain links TRBV29-1 to TRBJ2-7; 8 nucleotides match TRBD2. This CDR3 is built from 13 residues. The V and J ends lost 5 bases and 7 bases, in that order; junction bases with no gene match: 10. The germline CDR1 and CDR2 sequences are SQVTM and ANQGSEA. The CDR3 sequence: CSVMGLGLGEQYF. For the CDR3, the DNA is TGCAGCGTTATGGGACTAGGACTGGGGGAGCAGTACTTC.

A few counts support this clone. V usage is TRBV29-1 and J usage is TRBJ2-6; 7 positions agree with TRBD2. Germline V gene data show CDR1 as SQVTM and CDR2 as ANQGSEA. V trimming: 0 bases; J trimming: 11 bases; junction bases outside the gene matches: 4. The length of the CDR3 is 13 residues. DNA for the CDR3: TGCAGCGTTGAAGAAGGGAGGGACGACGTCCTGACTTTC. Translated, it gives CSVEEGRDDVLTF.

The chain carries TRBV29-1 and TRBJ1-4; a weak D match, TRBD1 (6 bases). This CDR3 has 12 amino acids. Trimming cost V 7 bases and J 5 bases, with 11 bases left between them. CDR1 and CDR2 (germline): SQVTM, ANQGSEA. CDR3 residues: CSGTVSNEKLFF. CDR3 bases: TGCAGCGGGACAGTGAGCAATGAAAAACTGTTTTTT.

A few counts support this clone. The V call is TRBV18, the J call TRBJ1-4; the match to TRBD1 covers 7 bases. The V gene's germline CDR1 is KGHSH and CDR2 LQKENI. This CDR3 contains 17 residues. After removal of 2 bases from V and 7 bases from J, the junction contained 13 bases not matched to a gene. The CDR3 here is CASSPYRMDRIGEKLFF. CDR3 nucleotides: TGTGCCAGCTCACCATATCGGATGGACAGGATCGGTGAAAAACTGTTTTTT.

The chain has TRBV9 and TRBJ1-1; no reliable D call. Trimming took off 3 bases at V and 5 bases at J, with 14 bases between the two ends. From germline, CDR1 is SGDLS and CDR2 YYNGEE. This CDR3 has 14 residues. The CDR3, as DNA: TGTGCCAGCAGCGCAAGGGCTTATGGAACTGAAGCTTTCTTT. As protein: CASSARAYGTEAFF.

The rearrangement links TRBV5-1 to TRBJ2-7; the match to TRBD1 covers 11 bases. The CDR3 runs 15 residues. The junction had 8 bases not matched to a gene; V was cut back by 3 bases and J by 6 bases. Germline CDR1 SGHRS, CDR2 YFSETQ. DNA of the CDR3: TGCGCCAGCAGCTGGACAGGGGGCGGCTTTGGCGAGCAGTACTTC. Its protein product is CASSWTGGGFGEQYF.

The chain uses TRBV7-3 and TRBJ2-3; D not resolved. Trimming stripped 2 bases from V and 1 base from J, with 10 bases between. Germline loops: CDR1 SGHTA, CDR2 FQGTGA. This CDR3 has 15 amino acids. The DNA for the CDR3 is TGTGCCAGCAGCTTATCCGGAGTTGGCACAGATACGCAGTATTTT. Translating it yields CASSLSGVGTDTQYF.

This chain uses TRBV29-1 with TRBJ1-2; D is unresolved. The CDR3 runs 12 residues. V lost 8 bases and J lost 2, with 12 bases in between. CDR1 is SQVTM, CDR2 ANQGSEA, per germline. The CDR3 spells CSTHGVNYGYTF. Written as DNA, the CDR3 is TGCAGCACTCATGGGGTAAACTATGGCTACACCTTC.

This chain connects TRBV29-1 to TRBJ1-5; D gene unclear. Germline CDR1 is SQVTM and CDR2 is ANQGSEA. The CDR3 covers 12 residues. Trimming cost V 7 bases and J 3 bases, with 10 bases left between them. The CDR3 DNA follows: TGCAGCGCGTCAGGTTACAATCAGCCCCAGCATTTT. Its protein is CSASGYNQPQHF.

The chain joins TRBV19 to TRBJ2-3; 14 bases map to TRBD2. V gave up 6 bases and J gave up 2 bases; unmatched junction bases: 4. Germline values: CDR1 LNHDA, CDR2 SQIVND (reference sequence). The CDR3 has 16 residues. CDR3 in amino acids: CASSRTSGGFTDTQYF. The DNA of the CDR3 is TGTGCCAGTAGCAGGACTAGCGGGGGGTTCACAGATACGCAGTATTTT.

The rearrangement links TRBV30 to TRBJ1-2, with 10 bases matching TRBD1. CDR3 length equals 12 residues. Trimming at V came to 3 bases and at J to 5 bases, leaving 0 bases not matched to a gene. Germline CDR1 reads GTSNPN; CDR2 reads SVGIG (reference sequence). This CDR3 is CAWRDRGYGYTF. The CDR3 nucleotides are TGTGCCTGGAGGGACAGGGGGTATGGCTACACCTTC.

This clone was recorded a few times. The chain couples TRBV5-1 to TRBJ2-5; D is uncertain. V lost 0 bases to trimming and J lost 1 base, with 10 bases between them. Germline V gene sequence: CDR1 SGHRS, CDR2 YFSETQ. The CDR3 contains 15 residues. CDR3 in amino acids: CASSLAVGGQETQYF. The CDR3 DNA reads TGCGCCAGCAGCTTGGCCGTGGGTGGCCAAGAGACCCAGTACTTC.